These T cell receptor beta chains were read from a single sample in a study of CD8 T cells in ankylosing spondylitis. TCRdb redid the calling of the 5' RACE reads with MiXCR, one entry per CDR3 protein. The data hold roughly 120,000 distinct CDR3 sequences, with roughly an eighth observed a single time. Sample: blood, either unsorted or a sorted T cell fraction (not recorded which). Receptors originate from a female donor with ankylosing spondylitis or in good health (not recorded which). Both conserved end residues are part of each CDR3. The D gene is left open where the match is weak. Only part of the rows carry a size: once, few, many, or a class if the clone is expanded.

V gene: TRBV6-5; D gene: -; J gene: TRBJ1-1; clone size: few; CDR3 DNA: TGTGCCAGCAGTAACAGGGAAAAGACTGAAGCTTTCTTT; CDR3 protein: CASSNREKTEAFF
V gene: TRBV18; D gene: -; J gene: TRBJ2-3; clone size: -; CDR3 DNA: TGTGCCAGCTCACCATTTGGAGCCAACACAGATACGCAGTATTTT; CDR3 protein: CASSPFGANTDTQYF
V gene: TRBV5-1; D gene: -; J gene: TRBJ2-3; clone size: -; CDR3 DNA: TGCGCCAGCAAGCAGCGGCAACCCTCCTCCGGCACAGATACGCAGTATTTT; CDR3 protein: CASKQRQPSSGTDTQYF
V gene: TRBV5-1; D gene: TRBD2; J gene: TRBJ2-1; clone size: many; CDR3 DNA: TGCGCCAGCAGCTTGGAAGCGGGGGGGGACAATGAGCAGTTCTTC; CDR3 protein: CASSLEAGGDNEQFF
V gene: TRBV7-2; D gene: TRBD1; J gene: TRBJ2-7; clone size: many; CDR3 DNA: TGTGCCAGCAGCAGGGGGCTGGGCGACGAGCAGTACTTC; CDR3 protein: CASSRGLGDEQYF
V gene: TRBV5-1; D gene: TRBD1; J gene: TRBJ1-6; clone size: few; CDR3 DNA: TGCGCCAGCAGCTTGGAAGGGGGCAACAATTCACCCCTCCACTTT; CDR3 protein: CASSLEGGNNSPLHF
V gene: TRBV3-1; D gene: TRBD1; J gene: TRBJ2-7; clone size: few; CDR3 DNA: TGTGCCAGCAGCCAACAGGGGGCTCTCGAGCAGTACTTC; CDR3 protein: CASSQQGALEQYF
V gene: TRBV12-3/TRBV12-4; D gene: -; J gene: TRBJ2-5; clone size: many; CDR3 DNA: TGTGCCAGCAGCCCCCTACAGTACCAAGAGACCCAGTACTTC; CDR3 protein: CASSPLQYQETQYF
V gene: TRBV5-7; D gene: -; J gene: TRBJ2-7; clone size: -; CDR3 DNA: TGTGCCAGCACCGCCCAGAACTCCTACGAGCAGTACTTC; CDR3 protein: CASTAQNSYEQYF
V gene: TRBV20-1; D gene: TRBD2; J gene: TRBJ2-1; clone size: -; CDR3 DNA: TGCAGTGCTAGTGAGCTAGCGGGAGACAATGAGCAGTTCTTC; CDR3 protein: CSASELAGDNEQFF
V gene: TRBV7-3; D gene: TRBD1; J gene: TRBJ2-1; clone size: few; CDR3 DNA: TGTGCCAGCAGCTTCGGGGCAGGGGGCATATCAGAGCAGTTCTTC; CDR3 protein: CASSFGAGGISEQFF
V gene: TRBV10-3; D gene: TRBD1; J gene: TRBJ2-2; clone size: many; CDR3 DNA: TGTGCCATCAGTCCACAGGGGGCCGTCACCGGGGAGCTGTTTTTT; CDR3 protein: CAISPQGAVTGELFF
V gene: TRBV7-2; D gene: TRBD1; J gene: TRBJ1-3; clone size: few; CDR3 DNA: TGTGCCAGCAGCATCAACAGGGGAATGGGAAACACCATATATTTT; CDR3 protein: CASSINRGMGNTIYF
V gene: TRBV5-1; D gene: TRBD1; J gene: TRBJ2-7; clone size: few; CDR3 DNA: TGCGCCAGCAGCGCAGGGGGCGCCTACGAGCAGTACTTC; CDR3 protein: CASSAGGAYEQYF
V gene: TRBV12-3/TRBV12-4; D gene: -; J gene: TRBJ2-2; clone size: many; CDR3 DNA: TGTGCCAGCAGGTACACGGCCGGGGAGCTGTTTTTT; CDR3 protein: CASRYTAGELFF
V gene: TRBV2; D gene: -; J gene: TRBJ1-1; clone size: few; CDR3 DNA: TGTGCCAGCAGCTCAGTGAACACTGAAGCTTTCTTT; CDR3 protein: CASSSVNTEAFF
V gene: TRBV7-3; D gene: TRBD2; J gene: TRBJ2-1; clone size: many; CDR3 DNA: TGTGCCAGCAGCTTCCAGACTAGCGGGGGGGATGGTGAGCAGTTCTTC; CDR3 protein: CASSFQTSGGDGEQFF
V gene: TRBV29-1; D gene: TRBD2; J gene: TRBJ2-2; clone size: many; CDR3 DNA: TGCAGCGTTGTAACACTAGCGGGAGTTAACACCGGGGAGCTGTTTTTT; CDR3 protein: CSVVTLAGVNTGELFF
V gene: TRBV3-1; D gene: -; J gene: TRBJ2-5; clone size: few; CDR3 DNA: TGTGCCAGCAGCCAAGCCGGCCTAGCCACCAAGCAAGAGACCCAGTACTTC; CDR3 protein: CASSQAGLATKQETQYF
V gene: TRBV24-1; D gene: -; J gene: TRBJ1-5; clone size: -; CDR3 DNA: TGTGCCACCAGTGCGGGGGCGGGCAATCAGCCCCAGCATTTT; CDR3 protein: CATSAGAGNQPQHF
V gene: TRBV15; D gene: -; J gene: TRBJ1-1; clone size: -; CDR3 DNA: TGTGCCACCAGCAGTCGTGGGACGGGGAACACTGAAGCTTTCTTT; CDR3 protein: CATSSRGTGNTEAFF
V gene: TRBV29-1; D gene: TRBD2; J gene: TRBJ2-5; clone size: many; CDR3 DNA: TGCAGCGGATATAGCGGGAGGGCCGGTGAGACCCAGTACTTC; CDR3 protein: CSGYSGRAGETQYF
V gene: TRBV7-2; D gene: -; J gene: TRBJ2-7; clone size: -; CDR3 DNA: TGTGCCAGCAGCTCAAGAAGGTGGTCCTACGAGCAGTACTTC; CDR3 protein: CASSSRRWSYEQYF
V gene: TRBV5-5; D gene: -; J gene: TRBJ1-1; clone size: few; CDR3 DNA: TGTGCCAGCAGCTTGGGGGCTCGGGAAGCTTTCTTT; CDR3 protein: CASSLGAREAFF
V gene: TRBV12-3/TRBV12-4; D gene: -; J gene: TRBJ1-1; clone size: many; CDR3 DNA: TGTGCCAGCAGGCCAGGATTCTCTGAAGCTTTCTTT; CDR3 protein: CASRPGFSEAFF
V gene: TRBV10-2; D gene: TRBD2; J gene: TRBJ2-7; clone size: -; CDR3 DNA: TGCGCCAGCAGAGGAGCGGGGGGGGTCTACGAGCAGTACTTC; CDR3 protein: CASRGAGGVYEQYF
V gene: TRBV5-1; D gene: -; J gene: TRBJ2-1; clone size: few; CDR3 DNA: TGCGCCAGCAGCTTGGCTCTAGCGCCGGGGAATGAGCAGTTCTTC; CDR3 protein: CASSLALAPGNEQFF
V gene: TRBV7-6; D gene: -; J gene: TRBJ2-5; clone size: few; CDR3 DNA: TGTGCCAGCAGCTTAATCGGAGCCCAAGAGACCCAGTACTTC; CDR3 protein: CASSLIGAQETQYF
V gene: TRBV4-2; D gene: -; J gene: TRBJ1-6; clone size: many; CDR3 DNA: TGTGCCAGCAGCCAAGAGGTCACAGGTGGTGGTTCACCCCTCCACTTT; CDR3 protein: CASSQEVTGGGSPLHF
V gene: TRBV5-1; D gene: -; J gene: TRBJ2-1; clone size: few; CDR3 DNA: TGCGCCAGCAGCTTAGGGGACGTCGATGAGCAGTTCTTC; CDR3 protein: CASSLGDVDEQFF
V gene: TRBV12-3/TRBV12-4; D gene: -; J gene: TRBJ2-6; clone size: few; CDR3 DNA: TGTGCCAGCAGGGATCAGGGCTCTGGGGCCAACGTCCTGACTTTC; CDR3 protein: CASRDQGSGANVLTF
V gene: TRBV15; D gene: -; J gene: TRBJ2-1; clone size: -; CDR3 DNA: TGTGCCACCAGCAGAGATCCACGGCAATACAATGAGCAGTTCTTC; CDR3 protein: CATSRDPRQYNEQFF
V gene: TRBV29-1; D gene: -; J gene: TRBJ2-7; clone size: few; CDR3 DNA: TGCAGCGTTGAAGTCGGCGGACAGTCTCTACGGGAGCAGTACTTC; CDR3 protein: CSVEVGGQSLREQYF
V gene: TRBV5-1; D gene: TRBD2; J gene: TRBJ2-4; clone size: few; CDR3 DNA: TGCGCCAGCAGCCCGATTGGCGGGGGGGTAGCCAAAAACATTCAGTACTTC; CDR3 protein: CASSPIGGGVAKNIQYF
V gene: TRBV29-1; D gene: TRBD2; J gene: TRBJ2-1; clone size: -; CDR3 DNA: TGCAGCGTTGATGGAGGGGGACTAGCGGGGATCCTCACCTACAATGAGCAGTTCTTC; CDR3 protein: CSVDGGGLAGILTYNEQFF
V gene: TRBV2; D gene: -; J gene: TRBJ2-7; clone size: few; CDR3 DNA: TGTGCCAGCCAGGAGGGCGGGGCTCGTGAGTACTTC; CDR3 protein: CASQEGGAREYF
V gene: TRBV2; D gene: -; J gene: TRBJ1-4; clone size: many; CDR3 DNA: TGTGCCAGCGGGGGGCCAGAAAAACTGTTTTTT; CDR3 protein: CASGGPEKLFF
V gene: TRBV2; D gene: TRBD2; J gene: TRBJ2-1; clone size: -; CDR3 DNA: TGTGCCAGCAGTCTGCTTGGGACTAGCGGATACAATGAGCAGTTCTTC; CDR3 protein: CASSLLGTSGYNEQFF
V gene: TRBV7-2; D gene: TRBD2; J gene: TRBJ2-1; clone size: -; CDR3 DNA: TGTGCCAGCAGCTTAGTCTCTAGCGGGGGCCAGCAGTTCTTC; CDR3 protein: CASSLVSSGGQQFF
V gene: TRBV5-1; D gene: -; J gene: TRBJ1-1; clone size: many; CDR3 DNA: TGCGCCAGCAGCTTACTAGCGAGCACTGAAGCTTTCTTT; CDR3 protein: CASSLLASTEAFF
V gene: TRBV4-1; D gene: TRBD1; J gene: TRBJ1-5; clone size: -; CDR3 DNA: TGCGCCAGCAGCGCCTGGGACAGTTTTCAGCCCCAGCATTTT; CDR3 protein: CASSAWDSFQPQHF
V gene: TRBV30; D gene: -; J gene: TRBJ2-5; clone size: -; CDR3 DNA: TGTGCCTGGTCGCGGTCCACTCCGGAGACCCAGTACTTC; CDR3 protein: CAWSRSTPETQYF
V gene: TRBV5-1; D gene: TRBD2; J gene: TRBJ2-1; clone size: many; CDR3 DNA: TGCGCCAGCAGCTTGGATACGGGGGGGCAAGATGAGCAGTTCTTC; CDR3 protein: CASSLDTGGQDEQFF
V gene: TRBV7-2; D gene: -; J gene: TRBJ1-4; clone size: few; CDR3 DNA: TGTGCCAGCAGCCCCCCGGGGGCGGTAACTAATGAAAAACTGTTTTTT; CDR3 protein: CASSPPGAVTNEKLFF
V gene: TRBV5-4; D gene: -; J gene: TRBJ2-5; clone size: many; CDR3 DNA: TGTGCCAGCAGCTTGGGAAAGCAAGAGACCCAGTACTTC; CDR3 protein: CASSLGKQETQYF
V gene: TRBV7-9; D gene: -; J gene: TRBJ2-7; clone size: many; CDR3 DNA: TGTGCCAGCAGCTTCGGGAGTCTCTCCTACGAGCAGTACTTC; CDR3 protein: CASSFGSLSYEQYF
V gene: TRBV12-3/TRBV12-4; D gene: -; J gene: TRBJ1-5; clone size: many; CDR3 DNA: TGTGCCAGCAGTCCTCAGGGCGCCCAGAGCAATCAGCCCCAGCATTTT; CDR3 protein: CASSPQGAQSNQPQHF
V gene: TRBV6-5; D gene: -; J gene: TRBJ2-3; clone size: many; CDR3 DNA: TGTGCCAGCAGTTACTCGACCCCAACGGGAAATACGCAGTATTTT; CDR3 protein: CASSYSTPTGNTQYF
V gene: TRBV5-1; D gene: -; J gene: TRBJ2-5; clone size: few; CDR3 DNA: TGCGCCAGCAGCTTGTCTACACAGAGGGGGGAGACCCAGTACTTC; CDR3 protein: CASSLSTQRGETQYF
V gene: TRBV5-1; D gene: -; J gene: TRBJ1-1; clone size: few; CDR3 DNA: TGCGCCAGCAGCTTGGGCCCCCCGGCGAACACTGAAGCTTTCTTT; CDR3 protein: CASSLGPPANTEAFF
V gene: TRBV5-1; D gene: TRBD1; J gene: TRBJ2-7; clone size: -; CDR3 DNA: TGCGCCAGCAGCCGGGACAGGGGGCAAGAGCAGTACTTC; CDR3 protein: CASSRDRGQEQYF
V gene: TRBV3-1; D gene: TRBD2; J gene: TRBJ2-1; clone size: many; CDR3 DNA: TGTGCCAGCAGCCGGGGACTAGCGGGATCGGCGCAGTTCTTC; CDR3 protein: CASSRGLAGSAQFF
V gene: TRBV7-9; D gene: TRBD2; J gene: TRBJ2-2; clone size: -; CDR3 DNA: TGTGCCAGCCTCGGCGGGAGGGACGGGGAGCTGTTTTTT; CDR3 protein: CASLGGRDGELFF
V gene: TRBV28; D gene: TRBD1; J gene: TRBJ2-7; clone size: few; CDR3 DNA: TGTGCCAGCAGGGGGACAGGGTCAATATACGAGCAGTACTTC; CDR3 protein: CASRGTGSIYEQYF
V gene: TRBV29-1; D gene: -; J gene: TRBJ2-1; clone size: -; CDR3 DNA: TGCAGCGTTGACGACGGGGGAACCTACAATGAGCAGTTCTTC; CDR3 protein: CSVDDGGTYNEQFF
V gene: TRBV12-3/TRBV12-4; D gene: -; J gene: TRBJ2-5; clone size: many; CDR3 DNA: TGTGCCAGCAGTTTACTCGGGACACAACAAGAGACCCAGTACTTC; CDR3 protein: CASSLLGTQQETQYF
V gene: TRBV19; D gene: TRBD1; J gene: TRBJ1-4; clone size: -; CDR3 DNA: TGTGCCAGTAGTTCCTATCACAGGGGCAAGGATGAAAAACTGTTTTTT; CDR3 protein: CASSSYHRGKDEKLFF
V gene: TRBV7-9; D gene: -; J gene: TRBJ2-3; clone size: many; CDR3 DNA: TGTGCCAGCTCGATGGGATCCTCAGATACGCAGTATTTT; CDR3 protein: CASSMGSSDTQYF
V gene: TRBV2; D gene: TRBD1; J gene: TRBJ2-1; clone size: many; CDR3 DNA: TGTGCCAGCAGGACCCAGGGGGCTTCGTACAATGAGCAGTTCTTC; CDR3 protein: CASRTQGASYNEQFF
V gene: TRBV9; D gene: -; J gene: TRBJ1-1; clone size: -; CDR3 DNA: TGTGCCAGCAGCGCCCAACGGACATCCCTGAACACTGAAGCTTTCTTT; CDR3 protein: CASSAQRTSLNTEAFF